These 17 T cell receptor beta chains originate from one sample sequenced in a study of PD-1 blockade in classical Hodgkin lymphoma. Every patient relapsed after autologous stem cell transplantation, and brentuximab vedotin exposure varied. The data were produced by immunoSEQ multiplex PCR, yet TCRdb's version contains in-frame clones alone and is incomplete. The profile covers approximately 84,000 clones, with roughly 89% appearing a single time and 22% taken by the ten largest. Sequenced material: peripheral blood mononuclear cells (PBMCs), taken at baseline. All receptors come from a human donor with classical Hodgkin lymphoma.

The V gene is TRBV4-1, the J gene TRBJ1-2; 8 positions agree with TRBD1. Germline V gene lookup returns CDR1 MGHRA and CDR2 YSYEKL. Losses at the gene ends were 0 bases for V and 10 bases for J; bases not matched to a gene: 7. CDR3 size: 14 residues. This CDR3 reads CASSQDGTGWAYTF. In nucleotides, the CDR3 is TGCGCCAGCAGCCAAGATGGGACAGGCTGGGCCTACACCTTC.

This clone was observed once. The rearrangement joins TRBV7-2 to TRBJ2-7; D is undetermined. The CDR3 extends over 11 amino acids. CDR1 SGHTA and CDR2 FQGNSA come from the germline V gene. V lost 6 bases, J lost 0 bases, and 3 bases lay in between. CDR3 loop: CASRNSYEQYF. The DNA of the CDR3 is TGTGCCAGCAGGAACTCCTACGAGCAGTACTTC.

This sequence joins TRBV11-1 and TRBJ2-5; 9 nucleotides agree with TRBD1. J was trimmed by 4 bases and V by 1 base; bases with no gene match: 4. The CDR3 covers 15 residues. The germline V gene has CDR1 SGHAT and CDR2 FQDESV (reference sequence). The CDR3 sequence is CASSLDATGGETQYF. The CDR3 nucleotides read TGTGCCAGCAGCTTAGACGCGACAGGGGGAGAGACCCAGTACTTC.

This clone showed up just a few times. The chain combines TRBV7-9 with TRBJ1-5, with 7 bases lining up with TRBD1. The germline V gene has CDR1 SEHNR and CDR2 FQNEAQ (reference sequence). The CDR3 runs 14 residues. Trimming took 1 base from V and 5 from J; bases not matched to a gene: 2. The CDR3 loop reads CASSLGDRYQPQHF. In DNA, the CDR3 is TGTGCCAGCAGCTTAGGGGACAGATATCAGCCCCAGCATTTT.

The rearrangement joins TRBV27 to TRBJ2-3; 10 nucleotides align to TRBD1. The CDR3 is 14 amino acids. V shed 9 bases, J shed 3 bases, and the junction held 6 bases outside the gene matches. Germline V gives CDR1 MNHEY, CDR2 SMNVEV (reference sequence). CDR3 sequence (DNA): TGTGCCAGTAGGCCGGGACAGGGGACAGATACGCAGTATTTT. This encodes CASRPGQGTDTQYF.

V and J are TRBV6-5 and TRBJ1-4; D unclear. Germline CDR1 reads MNHEY; CDR2 reads SVGAGI. Trimming took off 2 bases at V and 0 bases at J, with 7 bases between the two ends. This CDR3 region has 15 residues. The CDR3 DNA follows: TGTGCCAGCAGTTACACCGACGCAACTAATGAAAAACTGTTTTTT. Translating gives CASSYTDATNEKLFF.

CDR3 residues: CASSRLLAGEADTQYF. CDR3 in DNA: TGTGCCAGCAGCCGCCTCCTAGCGGGAGAGGCAGATACGCAGTATTTT. The rearrangement joins TRBV13 to TRBJ2-3; 10 nucleotides agree with TRBD2. The CDR3 is made up of 16 amino acids. J lost 4 bases, V lost 5 bases, and 9 bases had no gene match. CDR1 is PRHDT, CDR2 FYEKMQ, per germline (reference sequence).

The V gene is TRBV6-6, the J gene TRBJ1-1; D is perhaps TRBD1 (6 bases). The V gene lost 0 bases and the J gene lost 1 base, with 12 bases spanning the gap. The CDR3 length is 16 residues. Germline CDR1 is MNHNY and CDR2 is SVGAGI (reference sequence). CDR3 amino acids: CASSYSTRGGNTEAFF. CDR3 nucleotides: TGTGCCAGCAGTTACTCGACGAGGGGGGGGAACACTGAAGCTTTCTTT.

The gene calls are TRBV7-2 and TRBJ1-2; D is possibly TRBD1 (6 bases). This CDR3 has 13 amino acids. Germline assignment: CDR1 SGHTA and CDR2 FQGNSA. V gave up 4 bases and J gave up 8 bases, with 14 bases separating them. CDR3 region: CASSSQGRGGYTF. DNA of the CDR3: TGTGCCAGCAGCTCCCAGGGTAGGGGGGGCTACACCTTC.

The V and J genes are TRBV4-1 and TRBJ2-4, with 7 bases lining up with TRBD2. J lost 2 bases, V lost 3 bases, and 10 bases had no gene match. Germline loops: CDR1 MGHRA, CDR2 YSYEKL. CDR3 length: 17 amino acids. The CDR3 spells CASSQGEGGPSKNIQYF. The CDR3 DNA reads as TGCGCCAGCAGCCAGGGGGAGGGAGGGCCTTCCAAAAACATTCAGTACTTC.

The chain combines TRBV7-2 with TRBJ2-7; 7 nucleotides line up with TRBD1. The germline gives CDR1 SGHTA, CDR2 FQGNSA. V shed 5 bases, J shed 3 bases, and the junction held 16 bases outside the gene matches. The CDR3 runs 17 residues. Here the CDR3 DNA reads TGTGCCAGCAGCGCTAGGCCCCTCCGACAGGGTCACTACGAGCAGTACTTC. Its translation is CASSARPLRQGHYEQYF. The full variable domain, with the rest looked up from reference TRBV7-2 and TRBJ2-7, is GAGVSQSPSNKVTEKGKDVELRCDPISGHTALYWYRQSLGQGLEFLIYFQGNSAPDKSGLPSDRFSAERTGGSVSTLTIQRTQQEDSAVYLCASSARPLRQGHYEQYFGPGTRLTVT.

V usage is TRBV6-5 and J usage is TRBJ2-5, with D perhaps TRBD1 (5 bases). V was clipped by 2 bases and J by 5 bases, with 15 bases between them. This CDR3 spans 15 amino acids. Germline loops: CDR1 MNHEY, CDR2 SVGAGI. CDR3 sequence: CASSYGAGGWETQYF. CDR3 bases: TGTGCCAGCAGTTACGGGGCAGGCGGTTGGGAGACCCAGTACTTC.

The rearrangement uses TRBV28 and TRBJ2-1; the D is unclear. CDR1 is MDHEN, CDR2 SYDVKM, per germline. CDR3 length: 12 residues. V was cut by 6 bases and J by 7 bases, with 10 bases left in between. The DNA for the CDR3 is TGTGCCAGCAGCCCCTTAGAGAATGAGCAGTTCTTC. Translation: CASSPLENEQFF.

The J gene is TRBJ2-7, the V gene TRBV10-2, with a tentative D call TRBD2 (6 bases). The V end was cut by 4 bases, the J end by 4 bases, with 17 bases between. CDR3 length: 15 amino acids. From germline, CDR1 is WSHSY and CDR2 SAAADI. Here the CDR3 DNA reads TGCGCCAGCAGTGCCGGGAGTAGCGCCCAGTACGAGCAGTACTTC. This gives the protein CASSAGSSAQYEQYF.

The J gene is TRBJ2-1, the V gene TRBV7-9; no reliable D call. The CDR3 totals 13 residues. Germline CDR1 SEHNR, CDR2 FQNEAQ (reference sequence). With 1 base removed from V and 6 bases from J, the gap between germline ends came to 7 bases. The CDR3 spells CASSLESINEQFF. CDR3 nucleotides: TGTGCCAGCAGCTTAGAAAGTATCAATGAGCAGTTCTTC.

The J gene is TRBJ2-1, the V gene TRBV5-6, with 10 bases identical to TRBD2. Trimming at V came to 0 bases and at J to 3 bases, leaving 9 bases not matched to a gene. CDR1 SGHDT and CDR2 YYEEEE come from the germline V gene. This CDR3 spans 18 amino acids. CDR3 sequence (DNA): TGTGCCAGCAGCTTGGGAGCGGGAGGGACCCCCGACTACAATGAGCAGTTCTTC. It encodes CASSLGAGGTPDYNEQFF.

Turning to this clone: Different DNA sequences within this sample yield the same CDR3. V is TRBV9 and J is TRBJ1-2, with 7 bases aligning to TRBD1. Germline V gene lookup returns CDR1 SGDLS and CDR2 YYNGEE. The CDR3 runs to 14 residues. With 0 bases clipped from V and 2 bases from J, the junction kept 1 base outside the gene matches. This CDR3 reads CASSVEQGNYGYTF. CDR3 coding DNA: TGTGCCAGCAGCGTAGAACAGGGGAACTATGGCTACACCTTC.